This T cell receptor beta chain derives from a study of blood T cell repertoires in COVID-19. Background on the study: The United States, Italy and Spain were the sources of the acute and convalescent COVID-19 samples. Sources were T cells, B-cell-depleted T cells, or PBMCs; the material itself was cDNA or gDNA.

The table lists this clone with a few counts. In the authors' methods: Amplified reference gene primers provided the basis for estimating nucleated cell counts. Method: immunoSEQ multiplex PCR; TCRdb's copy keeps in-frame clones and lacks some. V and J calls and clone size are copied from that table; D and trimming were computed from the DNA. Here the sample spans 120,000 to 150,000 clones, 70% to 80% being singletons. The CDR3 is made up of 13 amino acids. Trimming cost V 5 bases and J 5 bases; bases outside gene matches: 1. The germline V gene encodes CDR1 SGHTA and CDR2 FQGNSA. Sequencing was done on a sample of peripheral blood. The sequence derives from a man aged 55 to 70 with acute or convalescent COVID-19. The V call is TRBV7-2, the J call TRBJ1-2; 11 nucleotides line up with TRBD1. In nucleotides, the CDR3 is TGTGCCAGCAGCGGGACAGGGGGATATGGCTACACCTTC. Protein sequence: CASSGTGGYGYTF.